This TCR beta chain is from a study of cytomegalovirus exposure and HLA in healthy donors. The germline V gene has CDR1 SGHRS and CDR2 YFSETQ. The V and J ends lost 2 bases and 9 bases, in that order; junction bases with no gene match: 11. The CDR3 is 15 residues long. The PCR contained 60 Vbeta and 13 Jbeta primers. This table comes from immunoSEQ multiplex PCR, and its TCRdb copy is limited to in-frame clones, with some not included. The data hold about 180,000 clones, with 70% to 85% observed a single time. This TCR came from a girl aged 2 to 9 in good health and CMV-seropositive. This chain links TRBV5-1 with TRBJ2-1; TRBD2 matches at 7 bases. What was sequenced was PBMCs. CDR3 in DNA: TGCGCCAGCAGCTTATCGTCGGGAGGTCCTGGTGAGCAGTTCTTC. The encoded protein is CASSLSSGGPGEQFF.